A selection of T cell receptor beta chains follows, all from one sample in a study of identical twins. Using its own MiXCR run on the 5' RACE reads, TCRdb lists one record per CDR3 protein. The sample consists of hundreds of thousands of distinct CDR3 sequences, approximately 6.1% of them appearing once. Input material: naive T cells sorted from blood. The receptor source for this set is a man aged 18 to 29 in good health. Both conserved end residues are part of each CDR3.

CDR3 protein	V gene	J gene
CAITQGGLAVNNEQFF	TRBV10-3	TRBJ2-1
CASSHPDRGRQETQYF	TRBV4-2	TRBJ2-5
CASTAREINEQFF	TRBV12-3/TRBV12-4	TRBJ2-1
CASSPSGSNQPQHF	TRBV18	TRBJ1-5
CASSPRGTMATGELFF	TRBV9	TRBJ2-2
CASTPAWGSPLHF	TRBV6-1	TRBJ1-6
CSVEGRGDYGYTF	TRBV29-1	TRBJ1-2
CATSIPQGNGNTIYF	TRBV15	TRBJ1-3
CASSVGTSGDYEQYF	TRBV9	TRBJ2-7
CATRIGQGVSYEQYF	TRBV6-1	TRBJ2-7
CASTARGWGGSPLHF	TRBV27	TRBJ1-6
CASSIPGLQNEQFF	TRBV12-3/TRBV12-4	TRBJ2-1
CASSIDPGNEQFF	TRBV19	TRBJ2-1
CSLRGLRRDTEAFF	TRBV29-1	TRBJ1-1
CASSPPKGPVEAFF	TRBV12-3/TRBV12-4	TRBJ1-1
CASSQTDTGQPQHF	TRBV19	TRBJ1-5
CASNLPSGRRGGELFF	TRBV12-3/TRBV12-4	TRBJ2-2
CASSPRLGRAESPLHF	TRBV6-1	TRBJ1-6
CASSMTGSYEQYF	TRBV28	TRBJ2-7
CSAFRTIEQFF	TRBV20-1	TRBJ2-1
CATSLPTSREQFF	TRBV15	TRBJ2-1
CSASKRTQYF	TRBV20-1	TRBJ2-3
CSASGQGDTEAFF	TRBV20-1	TRBJ1-1
CSVCVARGQETQYF	TRBV29-1	TRBJ2-5
CASSRWVGRGEDQPQHF	TRBV7-9	TRBJ1-5
CASSFRQEINEQFF	TRBV28	TRBJ2-1
CASSEWTENTGELFF	TRBV6-1	TRBJ2-2
CASSNATGASTDTQYF	TRBV21-1	TRBJ2-3
CSVQVPGAEGTEAFF	TRBV29-1	TRBJ1-1
CASSLDPGNSYEQYF	TRBV5-1	TRBJ2-7
CAWRTLNTEAFF	TRBV30	TRBJ1-1
CASSVGTGSNKPSYNEQFF	TRBV9	TRBJ2-1
CASSGISRELFF	TRBV25-1	TRBJ2-2
CASSRGTGIYNEQFF	TRBV19	TRBJ2-1
CASSQGRSRGNQPQHF	TRBV4-1	TRBJ1-5
CSAREQVLVSNEQFF	TRBV20-1	TRBJ2-1
CASSVAQSVSTDTQYF	TRBV9	TRBJ2-3
CASSQDDRGRAKDTQYF	TRBV4-3	TRBJ2-3
CASSLPSGTGSYGYTF	TRBV7-9	TRBJ1-2
CIARVNTEAFF	TRBV20-1	TRBJ1-1
CASSSDRTNYGYTF	TRBV6-2/TRBV6-3	TRBJ1-2
CASSPSLGTAKGRQFF	TRBV7-8	TRBJ2-1
CSVDFWAGIEYGYTF	TRBV29-1	TRBJ1-2